This passage covers 28 T cell receptor beta chains from one sample sequenced in a study of cytomegalovirus exposure and HLA in healthy donors (dated by TCRdb to the late 2010s). The library was prepared using the immunoSEQ multiplex PCR assay. For the multiplex PCR, a mixture combining 60 forward primers for TCR Vbeta segments and 13 reverse primers for TCR Jbeta segments was used. This is the immuneACCESS table as TCRdb keeps it, with only in-frame sequences that have V and J called. A part of the clones is gone; compared with another copy, unresolved V genes explain less than half, and the rest is unexplained. The sample has under 200,000 clones on record, 65% to 80% of them singletons. Around 3.2% of the sample lies in the top ten. The sequenced material came from PBMCs. The receptors come from a woman aged 50 to 65 in good health and CMV-seropositive.

The chain carries TRBV18 and TRBJ1-5; 10 bases match TRBD1. V lost 6 bases to trimming and J lost 7 bases; unmatched junction nucleotides: 9. The CDR3 totals 15 residues. Germline loops: CDR1 KGHSH, CDR2 LQKENI. The CDR3 DNA is TGTGCCAGCTCCCAGACAGGGGGCGAATGGCAGCCCCAGCATTTT. The encoded protein is CASSQTGGEWQPQHF.

The chain carries TRBV5-4 and TRBJ2-3; 14 bases fit TRBD2. The germline CDR1 and CDR2 sequences are SGHNT and YYREEE (reference sequence). V lost 2 bases to trimming and J lost 5 bases; unmatched junction nucleotides: 4. This CDR3 is 16 amino acids long. The CDR3 coding sequence is TGTGCCAGCAGCTTAAGACTAGCGGGAGGGAAAGATACGCAGTATTTT. Encoded protein: CASSLRLAGGKDTQYF. Full variable domain (rest looked up from reference TRBV5-4 and TRBJ2-3): ETGVTQSPTHLIKTRGQQVTLRCSSQSGHNTVSWYQQALGQGPQFIFQYYREEENGRGNFPPRFSGLQFPNYSSELNVNALELDDSALYLCASSLRLAGGKDTQYFGPGTRLTVL.

The V gene is TRBV6-5, the J gene TRBJ1-1; D unclear. Trimming took 0 bases from V and 0 from J, leaving 11 bases between them. The CDR3 contains 16 residues. CDR1 and CDR2 (germline): MNHEY, SVGAGI. The CDR3 sequence: CASSYSAAGLNTEAFF. The CDR3 nucleotides read TGTGCCAGCAGTTACTCGGCCGCAGGTTTGAACACTGAAGCTTTCTTT.

This clone was found a few times. The rearrangement uses TRBV5-6 and TRBJ2-2; maybe TRBD2 (6 bases). Germline values: CDR1 SGHDT, CDR2 YYEEEE. The CDR3 is made up of 16 amino acids. V was shortened by 4 bases and J by 3 bases, with 16 bases between the two germline ends. This chain's CDR3 is CASSRGLTRDTGELFF. The CDR3 DNA is TGTGCCAGCAGCAGGGGACTTACACGGGACACCGGGGAGCTGTTTTTT.

The chain links TRBV6-1 to TRBJ1-2; possibly TRBD1 for D (6 bases). The CDR3 sequence is 13 residues long. Looked up from germline, CDR1 is MNHNS and CDR2 is SASEGT. V lost 6 bases, J lost 8 bases, and 16 bases lay in between. CDR3 sequence: CASRAQGTKGYTF. The CDR3 region has the DNA TGTGCCAGCAGGGCCCAGGGGACGAAAGGCTACACCTTC.

The V and J genes are TRBV28 and TRBJ2-1; 8 bases line up with TRBD1. With 7 bases clipped from V and 4 bases from J, the junction kept 9 bases outside the gene matches. Germline V gives CDR1 MDHEN, CDR2 SYDVKM. The CDR3 covers 15 residues. DNA for the CDR3: TGTGCCAGCAACACAGGACAGGGCCTATACAATGAGCAGTTCTTC. Its translation: CASNTGQGLYNEQFF.

This clone was found a few times. The chain links TRBV7-9 to TRBJ2-3, with D perhaps matching TRBD2 (6 bases). There are 16 residues in the CDR3. V dropped 2 bases and J dropped 0 bases, with 12 bases sitting between them. The germline CDR1 and CDR2 sequences are SEHNR and FQNEAQ (reference sequence). This chain's CDR3 is CASSLISGASTDTQYF. Written as DNA, the CDR3 is TGTGCCAGCAGCTTAATTAGCGGAGCTAGCACAGATACGCAGTATTTT.

This chain links TRBV18 with TRBJ1-5, with D possibly being TRBD1 (6 bases). The ends were cut back, 1 base at V and 4 bases at J, with 17 bases in the middle. Germline lookup yields CDR1 KGHSH and CDR2 LQKENI. CDR3 length: 17 residues. For the CDR3, the DNA is TGTGCCAGCTCACCACGGCGGCAGGGGCTCGGTAATCAGCCCCAGCATTTT. Translating it yields CASSPRRQGLGNQPQHF.

CDR3: CASSASGGGPRATEAFF. DNA for the CDR3: TGTGCCAGCAGCGCCTCGGGGGGCGGCCCCCGCGCCACTGAAGCTTTCTTT. This chain joins TRBV7-3 and TRBJ1-1; D is possibly TRBD1 (6 bases). Between the trimmed V and J ends, which lost 5 bases and 4 bases, there was a span of 23 bases. The germline gives CDR1 SGHTA, CDR2 FQGTGA. This CDR3 spans 17 amino acids.

A remark on this clone: This CDR3 is also generated by other DNA sequences in the sample. The chain has TRBV11-3 and TRBJ2-2, with D uncertain. This CDR3 is built from 12 residues. Per the germline V gene, CDR1 is SGHNT and CDR2 is YENEEA. Trimming took 5 bases from V and 2 from J, leaving 3 bases between them. CDR3 loop: CASSPNTGELFF. The CDR3 DNA reads as TGTGCCAGCAGCCCAAACACCGGGGAGCTGTTTTTT. Full variable domain (outside the CDR3, taken from reference TRBV11-3 and TRBJ2-2): EAGVVQSPRYKIIEKKQPVAFWCNPISGHNTLYWYLQNLGQGPELLIRYENEEAVDDSQLPKDRFSAERLKGVDSTLKIQPAELGDSAVYLCASSPNTGELFFGEGSRLTVL.

V gene TRBV19 combines with J gene TRBJ1-6; 11 nucleotides agree with TRBD1. Germline lookup yields CDR1 LNHDA and CDR2 SQIVND (reference sequence). This CDR3 region has 15 residues. V shed 6 bases, J shed 9 bases, and the junction held 7 bases outside the gene matches. CDR3 DNA sequence: TGTGCCAGTAGCCAAGGGACAGGGGGAGGTTCACCCCTCCACTTT. Encoded protein: CASSQGTGGGSPLHF. The full variable domain, completed using reference TRBV19 and TRBJ1-6, is DGGITQSPKYLFRKEGQNVTLSCEQNLNHDAMYWYRQDPGQGLRLIYYSQIVNDFQKGDIAEGYSVSREKKESFPLTVTSAQKNPTAFYLCASSQGTGGGSPLHFGNGTRLTVT.

The J gene is TRBJ1-1, the V gene TRBV19; D ambiguous. This CDR3 region has 13 residues. Trimming shortened V by 6 bases and J by 0 bases, and 8 bases separated the two germline ends. Germline lookup yields CDR1 LNHDA and CDR2 SQIVND (reference sequence). CDR3 nucleotide sequence: TGTGCCAGTAGCCGGGGAGTGAACACTGAAGCTTTCTTT. This sequence encodes CASSRGVNTEAFF.

This rearrangement joins TRBV6-1 to TRBJ1-2, with D tentatively TRBD1 (6 bases). Trimming removed 6 bases from V and 7 bases from J, with 21 bases in between. The germline V gene has CDR1 MNHNS and CDR2 SASEGT. CDR3 length: 15 amino acids. For the CDR3, the DNA is TGTGCCAGCAGCCTACAGGCGGGAGGGGGAACTGGCTACACCTTC. Residues: CASSLQAGGGTGYTF.

This chain joins TRBV7-6 and TRBJ1-4; the D gene is possibly TRBD1 (6 bases). Per the germline V gene, CDR1 is SGHVS and CDR2 is FNYEAQ. CDR3 size: 15 residues. The ends were cut back, 5 bases at V and 8 bases at J, with 18 bases in the middle. The CDR3 sequence is CASSRFAGGDEKLFF. DNA for the CDR3: TGTGCCAGCAGCCGCTTCGCGGGGGGCGACGAAAAACTGTTTTTT.

The chain couples TRBV11-3 to TRBJ2-2; 11 bases align to TRBD1. The CDR3 length is 15 residues. The germline V gene has CDR1 SGHNT and CDR2 YENEEA. The trim removed 5 bases at V and 5 bases at J, leaving 4 bases unmatched. The DNA for the CDR3 is TGTGCCAGCAGCATCGGGACAGGGGGAACCGGGGAGCTGTTTTTT. It encodes CASSIGTGGTGELFF.

The CDR3 nucleotides read TGTGCCAGCAGCTTAGCCTTACAGGGAGGGGACACTGAAGCTTTCTTT. This encodes CASSLALQGGDTEAFF. The V and J genes are TRBV7-2 and TRBJ1-1; perhaps TRBD1 as D (6 bases). CDR3 length: 16 amino acids. V lost 0 bases, J lost 3 bases, and 14 bases lay in between. CDR1 and CDR2 from the germline V gene are SGHTA and FQGNSA.

The rearrangement links TRBV28 to TRBJ1-5; D possibly corresponds to TRBD1 (6 bases). This CDR3 has 16 residues. V lost 5 bases, J lost 0 bases, and 14 bases lay in between. Germline CDR1 is MDHEN and CDR2 is SYDVKM. CDR3 loop: CASSTGPPYSNQPQHF. In nucleotides, the CDR3 is TGTGCCAGCAGTACAGGGCCCCCTTATAGCAATCAGCCCCAGCATTTT.

The V call is TRBV5-1, the J call TRBJ2-3; 11 nucleotides match TRBD2. Trimming removed 5 bases from V and 2 bases from J; junction bases left unmatched: 7. Germline assignment: CDR1 SGHRS and CDR2 YFSETQ. This CDR3 region has 16 residues. The CDR3 reads CASREGTSGTTDTQYF. The CDR3 DNA follows: TGCGCCAGCAGGGAGGGGACTAGCGGAACCACAGATACGCAGTATTTT. The full variable domain, completed using reference TRBV5-1 and TRBJ2-3, is KAGVTQTPRYLIKTRGQQVTLSCSPISGHRSVSWYQQTPGQGLQFLFEYFSETQRNKGNFPGRFSGRQFSNSRSEMNVSTLELGDSALYLCASREGTSGTTDTQYFGPGTRLTVL.

This clone was observed once. The chain joins TRBV6-6 to TRBJ2-3, with D possibly TRBD2 on 5 matching bases. The germline V and J ends were trimmed by 2 bases and 0 bases, with 6 bases remaining between them. Germline CDR1 is MNHNY and CDR2 is SVGAGI (reference sequence). The CDR3 contains 14 residues. CDR3 sequence (DNA): TGTGCCAGCAGTTACCGCGGGAGCACAGATACGCAGTATTTT. This translates into CASSYRGSTDTQYF.

The chain couples TRBV5-6 to TRBJ2-7, with D maybe TRBD1 (7 bases). From germline, CDR1 is SGHDT and CDR2 YYEEEE. The CDR3 loop spans 14 amino acids. Trimming took off 0 bases at V and 5 bases at J, with 12 bases between the two ends. The CDR3, as DNA: TGTGCCAGCAGCTTGGCAGGGGGGACGGACGAGCAGTACTTC. Protein: CASSLAGGTDEQYF. The variable domain in full, with the rest retrieved from reference TRBV5-6 and TRBJ2-7, is DAGVTQSPTHLIKTRGQQVTLRCSPKSGHDTVSWYQQALGQGPQFIFQYYEEEERQRGNFPDRFSGHQFPNYSSELNVNALLLGDSALYLCASSLAGGTDEQYFGPGTRLTVT.

This sequence joins TRBV6-4 and TRBJ1-4, with 8 bases that match TRBD1. Trimming removed 6 bases from V and 8 bases from J; junction bases left unmatched: 17. Germline V CDR1 and CDR2: MRHNA, SNTAGT. This CDR3 spans 17 amino acids. Written as DNA, the CDR3 is TGTGCCAGCAGACAAAGGGCAGGGGGCCGTTTGAGGGAAAAACTGTTTTTT. This translates into CASRQRAGGRLREKLFF.

In this sample, this clone turned up many times. This chain uses TRBV19 with TRBJ1-1; D unresolved. V was pared by 4 bases and J by 3 bases, with 6 bases between. CDR1 and CDR2 (germline): LNHDA, SQIVND (reference sequence). The CDR3 loop spans 12 amino acids. CDR3 protein: CASSRAYTEAFF. The DNA of the CDR3 is TGTGCCAGTAGTAGAGCTTACACTGAAGCTTTCTTT. The whole variable domain, filled in from reference TRBV19 and TRBJ1-1, reads DGGITQSPKYLFRKEGQNVTLSCEQNLNHDAMYWYRQDPGQGLRLIYYSQIVNDFQKGDIAEGYSVSREKKESFPLTVTSAQKNPTAFYLCASSRAYTEAFFGQGTRLTVV.

The chain links TRBV2 to TRBJ1-6, with D possibly TRBD1 on 6 matching bases. CDR3 length: 16 residues. Germline values: CDR1 SNHLY, CDR2 FYNNEI. V was pared by 0 bases and J by 7 bases, with 13 bases between. The CDR3 region is CASSEAQERGNSPLHF. The CDR3 DNA reads as TGTGCCAGCAGTGAAGCGCAGGAGAGGGGGAATTCACCCCTCCACTTT.

This clone was counted only a few times. V is TRBV9 and J is TRBJ2-2; D ambiguous. Germline V CDR1 and CDR2: SGDLS, YYNGEE. Trimming cost V 4 bases and J 2 bases, with 3 bases left between them. This CDR3 comprises 12 residues. The DNA for the CDR3 is TGTGCCAGCAGCTCAAACACCGGGGAGCTGTTTTTT. It translates to CASSSNTGELFF.

This sequence joins TRBV9 and TRBJ2-1; 8 nucleotides agree with TRBD2. This CDR3 comprises 15 residues. Trimming at V came to 7 bases and at J to 7 bases, leaving 13 bases not matched to a gene. The V gene's germline CDR1 is SGDLS and CDR2 YYNGEE. CDR3 region: CASRRGSGRGNEQFF. CDR3 nucleotide sequence: TGTGCCAGCCGACGGGGGAGCGGGAGAGGGAATGAGCAGTTCTTC.

The V call is TRBV7-2, the J call TRBJ2-1; 10 bases agree with TRBD2. Looked up from germline, CDR1 is SGHTA and CDR2 is FQGNSA. The CDR3 loop spans 16 amino acids. J lost 7 bases, V lost 5 bases, and 11 bases had no gene match. The CDR3 region has the DNA TGTGCCAGCAGCCCCGAGGTAGCGGGAGGAATGAATGAGCAGTTCTTC. Translated, it gives CASSPEVAGGMNEQFF.

This rearrangement joins TRBV14 to TRBJ1-4, with TRBD1 matching over 10 bases. Trimming took 4 bases from V and 10 from J; bases not matched to a gene: 6. The CDR3 contains 14 residues. Per germline, CDR1 SGHDN and CDR2 FVKESK. The CDR3 DNA reads TGTGCCAGCAGCCCGACAGGGGGCGCGGGAAAACTGTTTTTT. This gives the protein CASSPTGGAGKLFF.

V usage is TRBV5-6 and J usage is TRBJ1-4; D unresolved. Between the trimmed V and J ends, which lost 1 base and 7 bases, there was a span of 8 bases. Per germline, CDR1 SGHDT and CDR2 YYEEEE. This CDR3 spans 13 amino acids. CDR3 sequence (DNA): TGTGCCAGCAGCTTGTTTGAGGGTGAAAAACTGTTTTTT. Translating it yields CASSLFEGEKLFF.